Listed below are T cell receptor beta chains from one sample, sequenced in a study of blood T cell repertoires in COVID-19. Repertoires were generated with immunoSEQ multiplex PCR, while TCRdb's copy carries only in-frame clones and drops some. The data hold about 190,000 clones, with around nine tenths observed a single time. The sequencing sample was made of peripheral blood. Receptor source: a middle-aged woman who had recovered from COVID-19. Each CDR3 is given without its conserved first and last residue. Each record gives: J gene, V gene, CDR3 protein.

TRBJ2-1 TRBV19 ASSISSGSLNEQF
TRBJ2-5 TRBV7-2 ASSANRESQY
TRBJ2-7 TRBV29-1 SVERGSLNEQY
TRBJ2-1 TRBV18 ASSPNRGNEQF
TRBJ2-3 TRBV11-2 ASSPLGTSGRRDTQY
TRBJ1-5 TRBV27 ASSLGWGEGNQPQH
TRBJ2-7 TRBV4-2 ASSQDSGIRREGPYEQY
TRBJ2-3 TRBV5-1 ASSSLGIGGDTQY
TRBJ1-4 TRBV28 ASSGGGPEKLF
TRBJ2-6 TRBV19 ATQADRKLSSGANVLT
TRBJ1-1 TRBV6-5 ASSYWDLRLDTEAF
TRBJ1-4 TRBV6-5 ASSYRREGEKLF
TRBJ2-7 TRBV28 ASHTSGAYEQY
TRBJ2-1 TRBV7-7 ASSLGTSGTDEQF
TRBJ1-1 TRBV19 ASSIRDRNTEAF
TRBJ2-3 TRBV29-1 SDPSGRGVQSNKTSTDTQY
TRBJ2-1 TRBV7-3 ASGAGSYNEQF
TRBJ1-1 TRBV27 ASSLGQGNTEAF
TRBJ1-6 TRBV19 ASGDRPNSPLH
TRBJ2-3 TRBV9 ASSVREIGPDTQY
TRBJ2-3 TRBV5-1 ASSLGSGRDTQY
TRBJ2-5 TRBV11-2 ASSRTEETQY
TRBJ2-5 TRBV10-3 AISESGRVKETQY
TRBJ2-1 TRBV7-8 ASSPTRTSGSYAQNNEQF
TRBJ2-1 TRBV13 ASSFLSGRGSYNEQF
TRBJ1-1 TRBV12-5 ASGQTGKAF
TRBJ2-5 TRBV10-3 AISGGQETQY
TRBJ2-5 TRBV9 ASSVESSGAETQY